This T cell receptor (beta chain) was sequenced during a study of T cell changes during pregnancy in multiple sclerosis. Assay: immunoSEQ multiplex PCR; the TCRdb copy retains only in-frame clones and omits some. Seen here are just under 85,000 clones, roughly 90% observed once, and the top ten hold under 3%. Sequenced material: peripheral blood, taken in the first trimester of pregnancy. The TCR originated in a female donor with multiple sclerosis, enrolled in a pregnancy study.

The chain's CDR3 is CASSKRRDRGQEQYF. For the CDR3, the DNA is TGTGCCAGCAGCAAGCGGAGGGACAGGGGGCAAGAGCAGTACTTC. This chain links TRBV28 with TRBJ2-7; 12 bases agree with TRBD1. Germline CDR1 MDHEN, CDR2 SYDVKM. The V and J ends lost 6 bases and 7 bases, in that order; junction bases with no gene match: 10. This CDR3 spans 15 amino acids.